This T cell receptor (beta chain) originates from a study of a mutant IDH1 vaccine in newly diagnosed glioma. A single count supports this clone. Indicated time point: baseline, week 1 (first vaccination visit). The treatment denotes: pre-vaccination baseline after standard-of-care therapy. Germline values: CDR1 MNHEY, CDR2 SMNVEV (reference sequence). This CDR3 is built from 13 residues. V dropped 0 bases and J dropped 5 bases, with 7 bases sitting between them. Profiled with immunoSEQ multiplex PCR; TCRdb holds only in-frame clones, not every one. The table records approximately 20,000 clones, about 85% of them present only once.

The receptor was derived from a man aged 40-49 years with glioma. Sample: PBMCs, taken from a glioma patient treated with radiotherapy, temozolomide or both. The chain couples TRBV27 to TRBJ2-5; unclear D gene. In nucleotides, the CDR3 is TGTGCCAGCAGTTTATCCGCCGGGGAGACCCAGTACTTC. As protein: CASSLSAGETQYF.